The 9 T cell receptor beta chains below were found in one sample sequenced in a study of neoadjuvant anti-PD-1 for oral cavity cancer (TCRdb year 2021). The meaning of the sample's time point label: after neoadjuvant nivolumab, at surgical resection. To prepare the library, the immunoSEQ multiplex PCR assay was applied. The immuneACCESS repertoire file appears here via TCRdb, limited to in-frame rearrangements. These files lack a portion of the clones; in checked studies, under half of the deficit traces to unresolved V genes, and the cause of the others is not known. For this sample there are tens of thousands of clones; around 79% appear just once. The ten top clones hold about 5% of the sample. The sequenced sample was PBMCs, obtained after nivolumab (anti-PD-1) treatment. These receptors all stem from a person between 35 and 79 years old with oral cavity squamous cell carcinoma.

The rearrangement links TRBV2 to TRBJ2-7, with D perhaps matching TRBD2 (5 bases). V was trimmed by 2 bases and J by 0 bases, leaving 8 bases between them. Germline assignment: CDR1 SNHLY and CDR2 FYNNEI. This CDR3 is built from 14 residues. For the CDR3, the DNA is TGTGCCAGCAGTGAACGGCGGGTCTCCTACGAGCAGTACTTC. Encoded protein: CASSERRVSYEQYF.

The V and J genes are TRBV7-2 and TRBJ2-1; D is ambiguous. V shed 11 bases and J shed 0 bases, with 8 bases lying between them. There are 12 residues in the CDR3. Looked up from germline, CDR1 is SGHTA and CDR2 is FQGNSA. The CDR3 nucleotides are TGTGCCCCCCGTTCCTCCTACAATGAGCAGTTCTTC. Encoded protein: CAPRSSYNEQFF.

This clone has just one count. The V and J genes are TRBV7-2 and TRBJ2-1; no reliable D call. This CDR3 has 14 amino acids. The V and J ends lost 1 base and 5 bases respectively, with 9 bases between them. From germline, CDR1 is SGHTA and CDR2 FQGNSA. The CDR3 reads CASSLGPANNEQFF. CDR3 sequence (DNA): TGTGCCAGCAGCTTAGGGCCCGCCAACAATGAGCAGTTCTTC.

The V gene is TRBV11-2, the J gene TRBJ2-7; TRBD1 agrees at 7 bases. Germline CDR1 and CDR2: SGHAT and FQNNGV. The CDR3 has 15 residues. Unmatched junction bases numbered 11, after V lost 5 bases and J lost 4 bases. CDR3 coding DNA: TGTGCCAGCAGCCCAAACGACAGGGAAGGGTACGAGCAGTACTTC. Its translation is CASSPNDREGYEQYF.

The chain recombines TRBV5-4 with TRBJ2-5; the match to TRBD1 covers 7 bases. Germline V gives CDR1 SGHNT, CDR2 YYREEE (reference sequence). J was trimmed by 4 bases and V by 0 bases; bases with no gene match: 3. This CDR3 has 14 residues. The CDR3: CASSLGQGRETQYF. The DNA for the CDR3 is TGTGCCAGCAGCTTGGGACAGGGTCGAGAGACCCAGTACTTC. The whole variable domain, filled in from reference TRBV5-4 and TRBJ2-5, reads ETGVTQSPTHLIKTRGQQVTLRCSSQSGHNTVSWYQQALGQGPQFIFQYYREEENGRGNFPPRFSGLQFPNYSSELNVNALELDDSALYLCASSLGQGRETQYFGPGTRLLVL.

The CDR3 loop reads CAWRIRPGTNEKLFF. The DNA for the CDR3 is TGTGCCTGGAGAATCAGGCCCGGTACCAATGAAAAACTGTTTTTT. The J gene is TRBJ1-4, the V gene TRBV30; no reliable D call. The ends were cut back, 3 bases at V and 5 bases at J, with 16 bases in the middle. Germline lookup yields CDR1 GTSNPN and CDR2 SVGIG (reference sequence). This CDR3 has 15 residues. Full variable domain (rest looked up from reference TRBV30 and TRBJ1-4): SQTIHQWPATLVQPVGSPLSLECTVEGTSNPNLYWYRQAAGRGLQLLFYSVGIGQISSEVPQNLSASRPQDRQFILSSKKLLLSDSGFYLCAWRIRPGTNEKLFFGSGTQLSVL.

The gene calls are TRBV9 and TRBJ2-3; D is ambiguous. The V end was cut by 0 bases, the J end by 4 bases, with 9 bases between. This CDR3 spans 14 amino acids. Germline V CDR1 and CDR2: SGDLS, YYNGEE. CDR3 loop: CASSVGFPSDTQYF. The DNA for the CDR3 is TGTGCCAGCAGCGTAGGGTTCCCCTCAGATACGCAGTATTTT.

A few counts support this clone. Written as DNA, the CDR3 is TGTGCCAGCAGTTTACGGGCGGGGCTCGAGCTGTTTTTT. It is translated as CASSLRAGLELFF. The gene calls are TRBV27 and TRBJ2-2; D possibly corresponds to TRBD2 (6 bases). CDR3 size: 13 residues. The V gene's germline CDR1 is MNHEY and CDR2 SMNVEV (reference sequence). V lost 2 bases and J 11 bases, leaving 12 bases between the germline ends.

The chain is built from TRBV9 and TRBJ2-1, with 7 bases aligning to TRBD2. CDR1 is SGDLS, CDR2 YYNGEE, per germline. The J segment lost 8 bases and the V segment lost 0 bases, leaving 8 bases of the junction unmatched. The CDR3 extends over 15 amino acids. CDR3 nucleotide sequence: TGTGCCAGCAGCGTAGCGACTAGCTTCACCGATGAGCAGTTCTTC. Translated, it gives CASSVATSFTDEQFF. Looking up the rest from reference TRBV9 and TRBJ2-1 gives the full variable domain: DSGVTQTPKHLITATGQRVTLRCSPRSGDLSVYWYQQSLDQGLQFLIQYYNGEERAKGNILERFSAQQFPDLHSELNLSSLELGDSALYFCASSVATSFTDEQFFGPGTRLTVL.